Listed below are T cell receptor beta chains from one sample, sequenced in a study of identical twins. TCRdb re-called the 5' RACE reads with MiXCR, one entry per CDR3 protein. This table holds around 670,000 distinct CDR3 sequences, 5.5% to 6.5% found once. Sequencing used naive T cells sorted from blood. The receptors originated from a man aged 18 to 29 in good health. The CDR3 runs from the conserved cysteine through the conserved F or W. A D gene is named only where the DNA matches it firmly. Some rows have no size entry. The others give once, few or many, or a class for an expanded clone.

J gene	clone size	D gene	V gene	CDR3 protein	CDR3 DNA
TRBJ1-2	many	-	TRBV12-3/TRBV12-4	CASSLRVGYGYTF	TGTGCCAGCAGTCTCAGGGTGGGGTATGGCTACACCTTC
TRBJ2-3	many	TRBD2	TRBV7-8	CASSARTSGSTDTQYF	TGTGCCAGCAGCGCCCGGACTAGCGGTAGCACAGATACGCAGTATTTT
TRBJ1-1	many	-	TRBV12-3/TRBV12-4	CASSFMMAEAFF	TGTGCCAGCAGTTTCATGATGGCTGAAGCTTTCTTT
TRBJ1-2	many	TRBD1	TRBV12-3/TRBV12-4	CASSLAGGDYGYTF	TGCGCCAGCAGCTTGGCAGGGGGAGACTATGGCTACACCTTC
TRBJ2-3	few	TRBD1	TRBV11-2	CASSLDLSGTGITDTQYF	TGTGCCAGCAGCTTAGATTTATCCGGGACAGGGATCACAGATACGCAGTATTTT
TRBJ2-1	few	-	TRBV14	CASSRTNGPNTEQFF	TGTGCCAGCAGCCGGACCAACGGCCCGAATACTGAGCAGTTCTTC
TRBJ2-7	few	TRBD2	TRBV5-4	CASSLEAGGYEQYF	TGTGCCAGCAGCTTGGAAGCGGGAGGGTACGAGCAGTACTTC
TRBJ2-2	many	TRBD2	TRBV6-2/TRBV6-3	CASSYSGGSPTFANTGELFF	TGTGCCAGCAGTTACTCGGGCGGGAGCCCGACATTCGCGAACACCGGGGAGCTGTTTTTT
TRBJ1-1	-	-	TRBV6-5	CASSYSAMNTEAFF	TGTGCCAGCAGTTACTCGGCCATGAACACTGAAGCTTTCTTT
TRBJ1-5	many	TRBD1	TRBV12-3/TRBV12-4	CASSFAGGENQPQHF	TGTGCCAGCAGTTTTGCAGGGGGCGAGAATCAGCCCCAGCATTTT
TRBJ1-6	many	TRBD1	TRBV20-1	CSAGTGGNSPLHF	TGCAGTGCTGGGACAGGGGGCAATTCACCCCTCCACTTT
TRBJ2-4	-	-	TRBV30	CAWSVLATGNIQYF	TGTGCCTGGAGTGTATTGGCGACGGGAAACATTCAGTACTTC
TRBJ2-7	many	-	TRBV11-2	CASSLGIYEQYF	TGTGCCAGCAGCTTGGGGATCTACGAGCAGTACTTC
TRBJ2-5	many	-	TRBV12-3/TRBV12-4	CASSLKRSETQYF	TGTGCCAGCAGTTTGAAGCGATCTGAGACCCAGTACTTC
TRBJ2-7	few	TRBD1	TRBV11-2	CASSQGDRVLSYEQYF	TGTGCCAGCAGCCAGGGGGACAGGGTGCTGTCCTACGAGCAGTACTTC
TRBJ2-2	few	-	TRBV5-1	CASRPTGLTNTGELFF	TGCGCCAGCAGACCGACGGGACTGACGAACACCGGGGAGCTGTTTTTT
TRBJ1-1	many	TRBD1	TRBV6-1	CASRALTGDAFF	TGTGCCAGCAGGGCCCTGACAGGGGACGCTTTCTTT
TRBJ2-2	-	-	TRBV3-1	CASSQGLDGTGELFF	TGTGCCAGCAGCCAAGGACTAGATGGCACCGGGGAGCTGTTTTTT
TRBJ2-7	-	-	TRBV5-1	CASSWPGPEQYF	TGCGCCAGCAGCTGGCCGGGACCCGAGCAGTACTTC
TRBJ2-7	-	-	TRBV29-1	CSVRRDFSYEQYF	TGCAGCGTCCGGAGGGACTTCTCCTACGAGCAGTACTTC
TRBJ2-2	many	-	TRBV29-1	CSVVGRANTGELFF	TGCAGCGTTGTCGGCAGGGCTAACACCGGGGAGCTGTTTTTT
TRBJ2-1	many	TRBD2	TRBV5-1	CASSLQLARMGNEQFF	TGCGCCAGCAGCCTTCAACTAGCGCGCATGGGAAATGAGCAGTTCTTC
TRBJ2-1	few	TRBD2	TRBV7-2	CASSSGVAGGSRQFF	TGTGCCAGCAGCTCGGGGGTAGCGGGAGGTTCAAGGCAGTTCTTC
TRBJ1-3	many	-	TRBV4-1	CASSHPGMGGNTIYF	TGCGCCAGCAGCCACCCCGGAATGGGTGGAAACACCATATATTTT
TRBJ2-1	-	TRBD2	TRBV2	CASRTGTSPNEQFF	TGTGCCAGCAGAACCGGGACTAGCCCCAATGAGCAGTTCTTC
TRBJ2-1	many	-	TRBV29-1	CSVPGVRDFSFF	TGCAGCGTCCCCGGGGTCCGGGACTTTTCGTTCTTC
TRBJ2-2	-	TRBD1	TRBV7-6	CASSLAAQGAGELFF	TGTGCCAGCAGCTTAGCAGCACAGGGGGCCGGGGAGCTGTTTTTT
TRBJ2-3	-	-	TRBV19	CASSIATTSTDTQYF	TGTGCCAGTAGTATCGCGACCACTAGCACAGATACGCAGTATTTT
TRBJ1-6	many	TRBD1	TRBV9	CASSLRQGIDSPLHF	TGTGCCAGCAGCCTCCGACAGGGTATTGATTCACCCCTCCACTTT
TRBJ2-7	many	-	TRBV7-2	CASSLAIVIEQYF	TGTGCCAGCAGCTTAGCAATAGTGATCGAGCAGTACTTC
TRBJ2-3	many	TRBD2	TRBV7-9	CASGAGWDTQYF	TGTGCCAGCGGAGCGGGATGGGATACGCAGTATTTT
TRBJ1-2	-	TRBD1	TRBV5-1	CASTKGQGDYGYTF	TGCGCCAGCACCAAGGGACAGGGCGACTATGGCTACACCTTC
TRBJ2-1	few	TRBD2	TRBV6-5	CASSYSSGRASGEQFF	TGTGCCAGCAGTTACTCAAGCGGGAGGGCATCGGGTGAGCAGTTCTTC
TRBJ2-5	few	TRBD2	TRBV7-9	CASSLSGGPEETQYF	TGTGCCAGCAGCTTATCGGGAGGGCCAGAAGAGACCCAGTACTTC
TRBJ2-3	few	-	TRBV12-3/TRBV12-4	CASSLTEHLDTQYF	TGTGCCAGCAGTCTTACTGAGCACTTAGATACGCAGTATTTT
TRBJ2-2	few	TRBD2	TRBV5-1	CASLGLAGSPGELFF	TGCGCCAGCCTGGGACTAGCGGGATCCCCCGGGGAGCTGTTTTTT
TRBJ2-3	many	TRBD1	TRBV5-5	CASSLGTGGDTQYF	TGTGCCAGCAGCCTGGGGACAGGGGGCGATACGCAGTATTTT
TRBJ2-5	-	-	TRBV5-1	CASSLDRLSQETQYF	TGCGCCAGCAGCTTGGACAGACTATCCCAAGAGACCCAGTACTTC
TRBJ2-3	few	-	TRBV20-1	CSALRGITDTQYF	TGCAGTGCTCTCCGGGGTATCACAGATACGCAGTATTTT
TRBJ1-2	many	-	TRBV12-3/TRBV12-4	CASSRSPVEGKGYTF	TGTGCCAGCAGCCGAAGCCCTGTGGAGGGTAAGGGCTACACCTTC
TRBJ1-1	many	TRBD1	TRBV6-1	CATYRGVNTEAFF	TGTGCCACCTACAGGGGGGTGAACACTGAAGCTTTCTTT
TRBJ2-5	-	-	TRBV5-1	CASSPGVSDQETQYF	TGCGCCAGCAGCCCGGGGGTTTCTGATCAAGAGACCCAGTACTTC
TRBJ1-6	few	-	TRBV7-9	CASRGPSTPLHF	TGTGCCAGCAGGGGGCCTTCGACACCCCTCCACTTT
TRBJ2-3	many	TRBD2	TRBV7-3	CASSSTSGLSDTQYF	TGTGCCAGCAGCTCGACTAGCGGGTTGTCAGATACGCAGTATTTT
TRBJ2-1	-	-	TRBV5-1	CASSDGDRLMNEQFF	TGCGCCAGCAGCGATGGAGACAGGCTTATGAATGAGCAGTTCTTC
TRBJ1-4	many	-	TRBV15	CATSRAATNEKLFF	TGTGCCACCAGCAGAGCGGCAACTAATGAAAAACTGTTTTTT
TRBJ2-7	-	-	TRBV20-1	CSAQTGPEQYF	TGCAGTGCTCAGACGGGACCCGAGCAGTACTTC
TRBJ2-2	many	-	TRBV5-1	CASSLRESGELFF	TGCGCCAGCAGCTTGCGGGAATCCGGGGAGCTGTTTTTT